This entry concerns a single TCR beta chain. Its antigen target is currently unknown. No clone much larger than this one lies a single base away; base qualities are absent. The immunoSEQ Assay, a bias-controlled multiplex PCR, was used to amplify TCRbeta CDR3 regions from genomic DNA. The published analysis was carried out like this. Nucleated cell counts per sample were estimated from amplification of reference gene primers within the assay. To quantify the absolute abundance of each unique TCRbeta CDR3 rearrangement, sequence reads were collapsed and filtered. For each sample, productive Simpson clonality was calculated by taking the square root of Simpson's diversity index across productive rearrangements. TCRdb provides this immuneACCESS table in a form limited to in-frame rearrangements. Some clones are lacking; in checked studies, under half of them reflect an unresolved V gene, and why the rest are absent is not known. Clonal size and the V and J genes are those of that table, whereas D and trimming came from the DNA. For this sample the table gives around 12,000 clones, of which more than 75% were detected only once. Of the sample, about 14% is held by the ten largest clones.

The sample originates from a study of blood T cell repertoires in COVID-19 (dated by TCRdb to between 2020 and 2021). Background on the whole study: The collaborator samples originated in the United States, Italy and Spain and spanned the acute and convalescent phases of COVID-19. The samples were drawn from the first 160 participants of the ongoing ImmuneRACE study and from some 1,300 subjects provided by 6 global collaborators. The dataset comprised deeply sampled blood TCRbeta repertoires from subjects exposed to, actively infected with, or recovered from COVID-19. Sample metadata almost always included a de-identified subject ID, COVID-19 status, age in years and sex. Where available, HLA class I and class II types were obtained from metadata supplied by the sample provider rather than from assay-based typing. The prospective study material was composed of cDNA or gDNA derived from T cells, B-cell-depleted T cells, or PBMCs. A freely available public database, intended as a resource for researchers studying the immune response to SARS-CoV-2, is where the repertoires were released.

What the work shows at the level of the full study, not this receptor alone: The quantity of clinical and demographic metadata differed by source and by participant and was supplied without curation.

Collaborating institutions collected whole blood in K2EDTA tubes following their own protocols. For TCRbeta analysis, collaborators shipped samples as frozen whole blood, isolated PBMCs, or DNA extracted from either of those sample types. The specimen sequenced was peripheral blood. The receptor was isolated from a human donor in a cohort sampled during active COVID-19.

CDR3 sequence: CASSLVSWGGGYGYTF. The nucleotide sequence is TGTGCCAGCAGCTTAGTGTCTTGGGGGGGAGGCTATGGCTACACCTTC. The rearranged segments are TRBV7-2 and TRBJ1-2; the D region possibly corresponds to TRBD1 (5 bases align). The CDR3 contains 16 residues, cysteine and phenylalanine counted. Just the 48-base CDR3 DNA is kept, in frame starting at base 1. A distance of 16 bases separates the germline ends of V and J, which lose 1 base and 4 bases respectively. CDR1 and CDR2 are read off the germline V gene as SGHTA and FQGNSA.